This T cell receptor beta chain was recovered during a study of fetal regulatory T cell absence and autoimmunity (dated by TCRdb to the late 2010s). General notes on the study: Exocrine pancreas autoimmunity was observed in the IPEX patients in the absence of clinical diabetes. Results the study describes overall, beyond this receptor: Significant oligoclonal enrichment of the TCR compartment was observed in pancreas versus cord blood, with some top clones enriched more than 90-fold. The oligoclonal enrichment was taken as support for antigen-driven autoimmunity in the pancreas before birth in IPEX syndrome. TRB gene family usage was found to be broadly similar between cord blood and pancreas and to resemble published neonatal and adult repertoires.

Taken from cysteine to phenylalanine, the CDR3 has 14 residues. Kept here is only the CDR3 DNA, which spans 42 bases and is read in frame from base 1. Deletion took 4 bases off V and 1 base off J, with a span of 10 bases between the germline ends. CDR1 and CDR2, per the germline V gene, are MNHEY and SVGAGI. The DNeasy Blood and Tissue Kit was used to extract about 1.9-3 ug of genomic DNA from either umbilical cord blood or frozen pancreas. Details on this clone: There is no known antigen for this receptor. Nothing much larger sits one base from this clone, and base qualities are not available.

TCRbeta CDR3 regions were amplified and barcoded by two-step multiplex PCR on the immunoSEQ human TCRbeta survey platform. Libraries were sequenced on Illumina instruments, with IgH sequenced in parallel from the same samples. In the authors' own workflow: To remove PCR and sequencing errors, raw reads were filtered against the IMGT V, D, J definitions and then binned using a nearest-neighbor algorithm. Clones were defined as identical nucleotide sequences, and differential abundance between tissues was assessed by per-clone Fisher exact tests with a pFDR threshold of p<0.01. A minimum inclusion filter of 10 in either sample excluded clones with frequencies too low for statistical inference. The immunoSEQ Analyzer was used for pairwise clonal comparisons, and IMGT tools were used to assess gene family usage. TCRdb obtained this table from immuneACCESS and retained in-frame rearrangements with V and J assigned. These tables miss some clones; where compared with another copy, unresolved V genes account for less than half of the shortfall, and the remainder is unexplained. The V and J calls and clone size come from that table; D and trimming were worked out from the DNA. Recorded for this sample are around 45,000 clones; just under 85% of them occurred a single time. Of the sample, 0.4% to 0.45% is held by the ten largest clones.

The clonotype originates from a newborn boy with IPEX syndrome. This chain is built from TRBV6-5 and TRBJ1-1; the D gene is not confidently resolved. Sequenced material: cord blood. The CDR3 sequence is CASSFGGPNTEAFF. The DNA sequence is as follows: TGTGCCAGCAGTTTTGGCGGACCGAACACTGAAGCTTTCTTT.